This TCR beta chain was identified during a study of blood T cells in healthy people across ages. For this clonotype: A read error may be the cause here, since a much bigger clone is one base away.

A sample-barcoded 5' primer and a J-beta primer mix were used in a second PCR of about 7 to 12 cycles. TCRdb re-analysed the 5' RACE reads in MiXCR, keeping a single row per CDR3 protein. The sample holds hundreds of thousands of distinct CDR3 sequences; around 48% are singletons and the top ten take roughly an eighth. The sequence was collected from a man between 25 and 39 years old in good health. Material for sequencing was blood.

The CDR3 bases are TGTGCCACCAGTGGACGAGCGGACTCAGATACGCAGTATTTT. Encoded protein: CATSGRADSDTQYF. V and J are TRBV15 and TRBJ2-3; maybe TRBD2 (5 bases). The CDR3 runs to 14 residues. CDR1 is LNHNV, CDR2 YYDKDF, per germline (reference sequence). Trimming shortened V by 6 bases and J by 4 bases, and 14 bases separated the two germline ends.